This T cell receptor beta chain appears in the sequencing data of a study of T cells in Graves' hyperthyroidism and ophthalmopathy. Study conclusions and caveats: In the blood, most expanded thyroid clonotypes above 0.001 appeared as well.

This clonotype was observed a handful of times. Antigen specificity is unknown. Germline lookup yields CDR1 SGHTA and CDR2 FQGNSA. This CDR3 contains 14 residues. V was cut by 6 bases and J by 0 bases, with 11 bases left in between. Authors of the study amplified TCR beta CDR3 regions from RNA transcripts. During a first-round RT-PCR of the TCR CDR3, the HTBI primer set was used. TCRdb analysed the multiplex PCR reads with MiXCR anew, one entry per CDR3 protein. The sample has roughly 500,000 distinct CDR3 sequences; about 20% are singletons. This receptor was taken from a woman in her 70s with Graves' ophthalmopathy. What was sequenced was blood. The gene calls are TRBV7-2 and TRBJ1-1, with D unresolved. Here the CDR3 DNA reads TGTGCCAGCAGTCCGACCGCGGTGAACACTGAAGCTTTCTTT. Translation gives CASSPTAVNTEAFF.